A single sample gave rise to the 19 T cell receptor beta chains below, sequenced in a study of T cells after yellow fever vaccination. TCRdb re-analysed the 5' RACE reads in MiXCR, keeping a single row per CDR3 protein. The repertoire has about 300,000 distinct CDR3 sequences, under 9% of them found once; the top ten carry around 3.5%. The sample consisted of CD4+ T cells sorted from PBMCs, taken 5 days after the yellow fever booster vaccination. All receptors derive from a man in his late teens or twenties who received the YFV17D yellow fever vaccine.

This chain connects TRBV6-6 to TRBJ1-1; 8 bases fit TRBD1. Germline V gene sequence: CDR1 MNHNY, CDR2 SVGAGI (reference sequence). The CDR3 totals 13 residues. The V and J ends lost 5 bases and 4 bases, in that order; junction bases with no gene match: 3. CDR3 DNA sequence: TGTGCCAGCAGTACAGGGGGGCTCACTGAAGCTTTCTTT. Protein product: CASSTGGLTEAFF.

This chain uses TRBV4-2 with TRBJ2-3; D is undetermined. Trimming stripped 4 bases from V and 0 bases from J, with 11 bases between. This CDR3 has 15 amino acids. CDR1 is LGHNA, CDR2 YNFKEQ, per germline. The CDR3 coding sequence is TGTGCCAGCAGCCCCAGAGGAACTAGCACAGATACGCAGTATTTT. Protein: CASSPRGTSTDTQYF.

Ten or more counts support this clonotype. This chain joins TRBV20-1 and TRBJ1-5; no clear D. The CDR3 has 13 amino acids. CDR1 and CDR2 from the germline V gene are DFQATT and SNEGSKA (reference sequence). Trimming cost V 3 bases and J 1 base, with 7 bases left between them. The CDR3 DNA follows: TGCAGTGCTAGCAGCCGAAGCAATCAGCCCCAGCATTTT. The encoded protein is CSASSRSNQPQHF.

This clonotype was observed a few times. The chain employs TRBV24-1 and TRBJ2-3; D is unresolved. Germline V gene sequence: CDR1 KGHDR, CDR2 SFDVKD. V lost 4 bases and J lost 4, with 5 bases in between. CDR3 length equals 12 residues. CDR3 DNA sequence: TGTGCCACCAGTGAGCCCCCAGATACGCAGTATTTT. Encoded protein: CATSEPPDTQYF.

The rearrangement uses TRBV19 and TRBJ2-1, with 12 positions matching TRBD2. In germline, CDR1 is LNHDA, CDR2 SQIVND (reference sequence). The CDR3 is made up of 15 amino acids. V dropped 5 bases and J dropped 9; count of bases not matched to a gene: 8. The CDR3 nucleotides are TGTGCCAGTAGTTTACTAGCGGGGGGAAAGGGTGAGCAGTTCTTC. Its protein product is CASSLLAGGKGEQFF.

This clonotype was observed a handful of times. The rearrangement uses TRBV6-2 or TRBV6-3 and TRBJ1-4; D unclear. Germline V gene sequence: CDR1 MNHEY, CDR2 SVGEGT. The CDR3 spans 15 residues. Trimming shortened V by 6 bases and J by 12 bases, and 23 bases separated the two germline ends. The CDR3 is CASSPARTALDELFF. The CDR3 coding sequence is TGTGCCAGCAGCCCCGCGAGGACCGCGTTGGACGAACTGTTTTTT.

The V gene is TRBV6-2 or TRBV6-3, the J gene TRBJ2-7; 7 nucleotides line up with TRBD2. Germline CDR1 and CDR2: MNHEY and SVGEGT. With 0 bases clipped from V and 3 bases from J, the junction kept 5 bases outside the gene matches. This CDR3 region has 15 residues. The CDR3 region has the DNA TGTGCCAGCAGTTACTCCGGACTAGTCGACTACGAGCAGTACTTC. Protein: CASSYSGLVDYEQYF.

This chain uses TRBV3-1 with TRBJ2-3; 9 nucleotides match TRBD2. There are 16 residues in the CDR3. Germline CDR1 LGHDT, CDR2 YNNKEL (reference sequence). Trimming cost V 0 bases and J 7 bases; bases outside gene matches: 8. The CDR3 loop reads CASSQDLAGGQHTQYF. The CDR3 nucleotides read TGTGCCAGCAGCCAAGATCTGGCGGGGGGGCAACATACGCAGTATTTT.

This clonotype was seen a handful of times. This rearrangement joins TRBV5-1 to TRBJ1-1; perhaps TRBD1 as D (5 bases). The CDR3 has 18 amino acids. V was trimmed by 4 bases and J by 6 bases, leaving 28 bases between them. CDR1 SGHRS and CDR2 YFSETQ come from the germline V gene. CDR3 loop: CASSHTVSGTRRSPEAFF. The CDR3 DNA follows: TGCGCCAGCAGCCACACAGTCTCCGGGACCAGGCGTAGTCCTGAAGCTTTCTTT.

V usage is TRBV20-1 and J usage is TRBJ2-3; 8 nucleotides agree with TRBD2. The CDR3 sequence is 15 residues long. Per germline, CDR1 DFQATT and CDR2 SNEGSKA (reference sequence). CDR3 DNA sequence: TGCAGCCCCGGGGGGGAAACAACTAGCACAGATACGCAGTATTTT. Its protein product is CSPGGETTSTDTQYF.

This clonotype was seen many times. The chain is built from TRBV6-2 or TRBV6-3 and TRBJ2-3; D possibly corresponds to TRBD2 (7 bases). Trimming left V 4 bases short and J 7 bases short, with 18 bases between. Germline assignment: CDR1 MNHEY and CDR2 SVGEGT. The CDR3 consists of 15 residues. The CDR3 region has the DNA TGTGCCAGCAGTTTACCCGGGGGGCTCGCGAATACGCAGTATTTT. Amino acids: CASSLPGGLANTQYF.

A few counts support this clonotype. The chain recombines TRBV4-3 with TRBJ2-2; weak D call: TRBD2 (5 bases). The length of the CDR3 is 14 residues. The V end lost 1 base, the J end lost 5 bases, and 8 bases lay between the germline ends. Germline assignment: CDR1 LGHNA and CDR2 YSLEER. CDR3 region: CASSQVSGTGELFF. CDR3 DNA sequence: TGCGCCAGCAGCCAAGTATCGGGGACCGGGGAGCTGTTTTTT.

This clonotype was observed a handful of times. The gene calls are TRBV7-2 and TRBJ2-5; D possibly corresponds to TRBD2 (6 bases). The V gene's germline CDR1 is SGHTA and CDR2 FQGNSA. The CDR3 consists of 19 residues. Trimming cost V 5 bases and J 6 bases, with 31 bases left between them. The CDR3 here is CASSLNRGASYPGDQTQYF. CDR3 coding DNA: TGTGCCAGCAGCCTAAACCGGGGAGCTTCGTATCCGGGGGACCAGACCCAGTACTTC. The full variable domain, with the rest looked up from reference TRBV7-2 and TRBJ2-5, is GAGVSQSPSNKVTEKGKDVELRCDPISGHTALYWYRQSLGQGLEFLIYFQGNSAPDKSGLPSDRFSAERTGGSVSTLTIQRTQQEDSAVYLCASSLNRGASYPGDQTQYFGPGTRLLVL.

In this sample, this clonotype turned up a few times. The CDR3 nucleotides are TGTGCCAGCAGCAACGACGGATACACTGAAGCTTTCTTT. Protein product: CASSNDGYTEAFF. This sequence joins TRBV6-2 or TRBV6-3 and TRBJ1-1; D remains ambiguous. This CDR3 is built from 13 residues. Germline values: CDR1 MNHEY, CDR2 SVGEGT. V gave up 6 bases and J gave up 3 bases, with 11 bases separating them.

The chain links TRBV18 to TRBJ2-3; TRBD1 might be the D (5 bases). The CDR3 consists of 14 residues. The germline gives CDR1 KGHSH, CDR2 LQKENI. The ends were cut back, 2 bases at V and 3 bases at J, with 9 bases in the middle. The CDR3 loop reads CASSPAQGTDTQYF. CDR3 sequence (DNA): TGTGCCAGCTCACCAGCGCAGGGAACAGATACGCAGTATTTT.

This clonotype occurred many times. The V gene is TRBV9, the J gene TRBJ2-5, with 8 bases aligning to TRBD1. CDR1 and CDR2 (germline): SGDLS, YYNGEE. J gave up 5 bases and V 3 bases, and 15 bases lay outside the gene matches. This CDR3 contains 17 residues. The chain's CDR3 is CASSERLGRGPIETQYF. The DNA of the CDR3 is TGTGCCAGCAGCGAGCGCCTGGGCAGGGGGCCTATCGAGACCCAGTACTTC.

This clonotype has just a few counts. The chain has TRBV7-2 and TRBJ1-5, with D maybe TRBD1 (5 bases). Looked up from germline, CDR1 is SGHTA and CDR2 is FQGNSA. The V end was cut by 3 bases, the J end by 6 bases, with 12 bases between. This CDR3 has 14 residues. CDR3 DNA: TGTGCCAGCAGCTTGATGGGGGGAAGTCAGCCCCAGCATTTT. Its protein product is CASSLMGGSQPQHF.

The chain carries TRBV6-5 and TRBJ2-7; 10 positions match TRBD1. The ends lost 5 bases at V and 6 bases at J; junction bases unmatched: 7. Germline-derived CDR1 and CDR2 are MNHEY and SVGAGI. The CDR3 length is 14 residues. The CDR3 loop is CASSRDRGLVEQYF. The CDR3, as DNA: TGTGCCAGCAGTCGGGACAGGGGTTTGGTCGAGCAGTACTTC.

The CDR3 region is CASSPRGDRSYEQYF. As DNA, the CDR3 is TGTGCCAGCAGCCCCCGCGGGGATCGCTCCTACGAGCAGTACTTC. The gene calls are TRBV9 and TRBJ2-7, with D maybe TRBD2 (6 bases). Trimming left V 4 bases short and J 0 bases short, with 14 bases between. The CDR3 runs 15 residues. Germline CDR1 reads SGDLS; CDR2 reads YYNGEE.